The rows below give T cell receptor beta chains drawn from one sample of a study of control samples from healthy donors and cancer patients. The protocol was immunoSEQ multiplex PCR, while the TCRdb copy is restricted to in-frame clones and leaves out a portion. The data contain about 250,000 clones, about 80% of them singletons. Sequenced sample: PBMCs. Source of these receptors: a woman aged 60-75 years with lung cancer. CDR3s include the opening cysteine and the closing phenylalanine or tryptophan.

>TRBV6-6|TRBJ1-6
CASIARASNSPLHF
>TRBV15|TRBJ2-3
CATSIGGRGTDTQYF
>TRBV7-2|TRBJ1-2
CASSLGWAVVTF
>TRBV2|TRBJ1-1
CASSKDRGGLGTEAFF
>TRBV3-1/TRBV3-2|TRBJ2-3
CASSPPRFGRAGDTQYF
>TRBV7-8|TRBJ2-2
CASSFIAGELFF
>TRBV19|TRBJ1-4
CASSILGTTNEKLFF
>TRBV5-1|TRBJ2-5
CASSLDPGLAETQYF
>TRBV10-3|TRBJ1-2
CAISDLLLGFTGYTF
>TRBV27|TRBJ2-1
CASSLKRQGDNEQFF
>TRBV2|TRBJ2-2
CASTIGAVTGELFF
>TRBV20-1|TRBJ1-4
CSASVWGHEKLFF
>TRBV6-5|TRBJ1-4
CASSYSGSNEKLFF
>TRBV7-8|TRBJ2-5
CASSVRQGPSETQYF
>TRBV28|TRBJ1-4
CASSPGVGEKLFF
>TRBV6-5|TRBJ2-7
CASTIQGDSYEQYF
>TRBV2|TRBJ2-5
CASSEVPRAQKYF
>TRBV28|TRBJ1-5
CASSPRTGAVNQPQHF
>TRBV5-1|TRBJ2-7
CASSLSGGPEYEQYF
>TRBV5-1|TRBJ2-1
CASTNRGHLLAGLYNEGEQFF
>TRBV7-8|TRBJ2-7
CASSLEAGTYEQYF
>TRBV7-9|TRBJ1-4
CASSLGQWEKLFF
>TRBV5-5|TRBJ2-5
CASSLQGTQETQYF
>TRBV10-3|TRBJ2-1
CAISESSGWNEQFF
>TRBV7-2|TRBJ2-5
CASSPSPGLGGETQYF
>TRBV5-6|TRBJ2-7
CASSLGQGSYEQYF
>TRBV12-3/TRBV12-4|TRBJ2-7
CASSSNIYEQYF
>TRBV16|TRBJ1-3
CASSQNRLSSGNTIYF
>TRBV3-1/TRBV3-2|TRBJ1-5
CASSPDRVGNQPQHF
>TRBV5-1|TRBJ2-5
CASAGFREGQETQYF
>TRBV13|TRBJ2-1
CASSFRSLAASYNEQFF
>TRBV4-2|TRBJ1-1
CASSQDLENTEAFF
>TRBV4-1|TRBJ2-5
CASSQLPIQETQYF
>TRBV11-3|TRBJ2-3
CASSTESSTDTQYF
>TRBV28|TRBJ2-7
CASSKGLARYEQYF
>TRBV24-1|TRBJ2-7
CATSDPPPLSEQYF
>TRBV7-6|TRBJ2-1
CASSLTPGTGGNEQFF
>TRBV2|TRBJ1-3
CASSEGTGSGNTIYF
>TRBV2|TRBJ2-1
CASSLDRDSYNEQFF
>TRBV19|TRBJ1-5
CASSTRAGLGQPQHF
>TRBV5-1|TRBJ2-5
CASSWRGAGETQYF
>TRBV6-5|TRBJ1-1
CASTTDRVNTEAFF
>TRBV29-1|TRBJ2-7
CSVEGLAESYEQYF
>TRBV2|TRBJ1-4
CASSPRTGGVNEKLFF
>TRBV2|TRBJ1-4
CASRGQGLTNEKLFF
>TRBV12-5|TRBJ1-5
CASGLSGGGQPQHF
>TRBV19|TRBJ1-5
CASKDRRGQPQHF
>TRBV5-1|TRBJ1-2
CASSPTRTGNGYTF
>TRBV6-1|TRBJ1-1
CASSEIGPEAFF
>TRBV3-1/TRBV3-2|TRBJ1-1
CASSQDETAGEAFF
>TRBV30|TRBJ1-1
CAWRLQGFTEAFF
>TRBV27|TRBJ2-7
CASRRLTSGASSYEQYF
>TRBV4-2|TRBJ2-1
CASSQGGTPGYNEQFF
>TRBV2|TRBJ1-4
CASSSTGTLTGSGTNEKLFF
>TRBV19|TRBJ1-5
CASSPGQAVEAQHF